This passage covers 10 T cell receptor beta chains from one sample sequenced in a study of shared clonotypes between healthy human individuals. TCRdb keeps only in-frame clones here, not all; method: immunoSEQ multiplex PCR. The sample gives about 670,000 clones, 72% of which show up once; 1.8% is in the top ten. The source material was memory CD4+ T cells sorted from blood. Described subset: CD45RA-negative fraction. All receptors come from a woman aged 25 to 45 in good health.

The rearrangement uses TRBV5-1 and TRBJ2-7; 7 bases match TRBD2. The CDR3 runs 15 residues. With 0 bases clipped from V and 3 bases from J, the junction kept 6 bases outside the gene matches. CDR1 is SGHRS and CDR2 is YFSETQ in the germline V gene. The CDR3 bases are TGCGCCAGCAGCTTGGTAGGCGGGAGAGACTACGAGCAGTACTTC. Translation gives CASSLVGGRDYEQYF.

The CDR3 spells CASNPQGPRGGYTF. CDR3 nucleotides: TGTGCCAGCAACCCTCAGGGCCCGCGGGGAGGCTACACCTTC. The J gene is TRBJ1-2, the V gene TRBV27; tentative D call: TRBD1 (5 bases). CDR1 and CDR2 (germline): MNHEY, SMNVEV (reference sequence). The CDR3 contains 14 residues. Between the trimmed V and J ends, which lost 7 bases and 8 bases, there was a span of 20 bases.

The chain is built from TRBV5-1 and TRBJ1-3; a weak D match, TRBD1 (6 bases). V was shortened by 2 bases and J by 4 bases, with 16 bases between the two germline ends. The CDR3 length is 16 residues. Germline CDR1 SGHRS, CDR2 YFSETQ. Written as DNA, the CDR3 is TGCGCCAGCAGCTTAGGTAACACCAGGGGCGGAAACACCATATATTTT. This gives the protein CASSLGNTRGGNTIYF.

The rearrangement joins TRBV5-1 to TRBJ2-6; D is undetermined. In germline, CDR1 is SGHRS, CDR2 YFSETQ. There are 15 residues in the CDR3. V gave up 3 bases and J gave up 0 bases, with 7 bases separating them. The CDR3 loop is CASSYESSGANVLTF. The DNA for the CDR3 is TGCGCCAGCAGCTATGAAAGCTCTGGGGCCAACGTCCTGACTTTC.

V and J are TRBV5-1 and TRBJ2-2, with D unclear. The CDR3 spans 14 residues. Germline values: CDR1 SGHRS, CDR2 YFSETQ. Trimming pared 0 bases from V and 4 bases from J, leaving 7 bases between. The CDR3 region is CASSLGVVTGELFF. CDR3 coding DNA: TGCGCCAGCAGCTTGGGCGTGGTCACCGGGGAGCTGTTTTTT.

In this sample, this clone turned up many times. V gene TRBV5-1 combines with J gene TRBJ1-1; no reliable D call. This CDR3 is built from 16 residues. From germline, CDR1 is SGHRS and CDR2 YFSETQ. V lost 0 bases and J 1 base, leaving 13 bases between the germline ends. The CDR3 loop reads CASSLAGGSQNTEAFF. CDR3 bases: TGCGCCAGCAGCTTGGCAGGTGGCAGTCAGAACACTGAAGCTTTCTTT.

The chain employs TRBV2 and TRBJ2-7, with D perhaps given as TRBD1 or TRBD2 (6 bases each). Germline assignment: CDR1 SNHLY and CDR2 FYNNEI. The CDR3 loop spans 14 amino acids. V was trimmed by 10 bases and J by 5 bases, leaving 21 bases between them. For the CDR3, the DNA is TGTGCCATCAGGGGCGGGGTTTCGACGGACGAGCAGTACTTC. This encodes CAIRGGVSTDEQYF.

For this clone: Other nucleotide sequences in the sample specify the same CDR3. The chain joins TRBV7-2 to TRBJ1-2; maybe TRBD1 (5 bases). The CDR3 length is 13 residues. V was cut by 5 bases and J by 2 bases, with 9 bases left in between. Germline CDR1 is SGHTA and CDR2 is FQGNSA. CDR3 DNA sequence: TGTGCCAGCAGCCCCGACAGCAACTATGGCTACACCTTC. Translated: CASSPDSNYGYTF. The full variable domain, rest sourced from reference TRBV7-2 and TRBJ1-2, is GAGVSQSPSNKVTEKGKDVELRCDPISGHTALYWYRQSLGQGLEFLIYFQGNSAPDKSGLPSDRFSAERTGGSVSTLTIQRTQQEDSAVYLCASSPDSNYGYTFGSGTRLTVV.

The V call is TRBV28, the J call TRBJ1-5, with D maybe TRBD1 (6 bases). Trimming took 0 bases from V and 0 from J, leaving 6 bases between them. The length of the CDR3 is 15 residues. Germline CDR1 is MDHEN and CDR2 is SYDVKM. The CDR3 spells CASSLWDSSNQPQHF. CDR3 nucleotide sequence: TGTGCCAGCAGTTTATGGGACAGTAGCAATCAGCCCCAGCATTTT. The full variable domain, rest sourced from reference TRBV28 and TRBJ1-5, is DVKVTQSSRYLVKRTGEKVFLECVQDMDHENMFWYRQDPGLGLRLIYFSYDVKMKEKGDIPEGYSVSREKKERFSLILESASTNQTSMYLCASSLWDSSNQPQHFGDGTRLSIL.

Concerning this clone itself: Other nucleotide sequences in the sample specify the same CDR3. The J gene is TRBJ2-5, the V gene TRBV5-4; no clear D. Germline values: CDR1 SGHNT, CDR2 YYREEE (reference sequence). The CDR3 loop spans 13 amino acids. V lost 0 bases and J lost 2, with 5 bases in between. The CDR3 sequence is CASSLGPQETQYF. In nucleotides, the CDR3 is TGTGCCAGCAGCTTGGGACCACAAGAGACCCAGTACTTC.